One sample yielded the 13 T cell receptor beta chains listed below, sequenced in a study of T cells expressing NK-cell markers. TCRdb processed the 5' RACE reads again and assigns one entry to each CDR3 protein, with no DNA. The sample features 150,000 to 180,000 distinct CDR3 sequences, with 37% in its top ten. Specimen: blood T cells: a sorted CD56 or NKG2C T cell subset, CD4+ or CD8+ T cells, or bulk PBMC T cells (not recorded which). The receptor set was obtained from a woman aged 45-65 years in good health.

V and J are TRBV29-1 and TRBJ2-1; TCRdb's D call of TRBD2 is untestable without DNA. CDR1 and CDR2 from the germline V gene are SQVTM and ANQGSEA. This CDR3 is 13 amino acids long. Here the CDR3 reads CSGYETRGNEQFF.

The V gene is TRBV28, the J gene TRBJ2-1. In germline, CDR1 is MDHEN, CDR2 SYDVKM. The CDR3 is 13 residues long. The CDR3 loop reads CASRVMGRNEQFF.

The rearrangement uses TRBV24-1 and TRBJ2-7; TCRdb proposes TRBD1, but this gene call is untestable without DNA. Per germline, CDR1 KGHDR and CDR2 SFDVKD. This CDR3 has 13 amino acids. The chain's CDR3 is CATSGQGSYEQYF.

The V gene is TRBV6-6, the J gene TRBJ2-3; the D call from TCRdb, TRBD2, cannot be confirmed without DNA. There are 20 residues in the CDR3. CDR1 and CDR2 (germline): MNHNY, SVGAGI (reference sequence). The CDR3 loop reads CASSYPPASGDVLGTDTQYF.

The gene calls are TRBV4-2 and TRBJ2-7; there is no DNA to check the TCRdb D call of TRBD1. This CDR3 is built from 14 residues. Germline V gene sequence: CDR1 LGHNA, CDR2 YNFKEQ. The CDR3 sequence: CASSQDPGTYEQYF.

This chain's CDR3 is CASSLSRGDEQFF. The chain carries TRBV7-2 and TRBJ2-1; the TCRdb call, TRBD2, lacks DNA for checking. This CDR3 is built from 13 residues. CDR1 SGHTA and CDR2 FQGNSA come from the germline V gene.

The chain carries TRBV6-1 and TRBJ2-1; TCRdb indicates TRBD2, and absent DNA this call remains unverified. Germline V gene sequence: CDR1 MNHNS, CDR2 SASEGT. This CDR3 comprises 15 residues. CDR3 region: CASISGGGLYNEQFF.

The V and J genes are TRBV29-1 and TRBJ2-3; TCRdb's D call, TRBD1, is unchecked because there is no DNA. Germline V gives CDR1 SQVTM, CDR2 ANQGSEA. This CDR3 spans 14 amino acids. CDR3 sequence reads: CSARTGESTDTQYF.

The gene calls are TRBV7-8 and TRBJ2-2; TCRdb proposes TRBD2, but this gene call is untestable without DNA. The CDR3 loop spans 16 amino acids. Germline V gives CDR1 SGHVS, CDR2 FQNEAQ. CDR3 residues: CASSLGLAGGPGELFF.

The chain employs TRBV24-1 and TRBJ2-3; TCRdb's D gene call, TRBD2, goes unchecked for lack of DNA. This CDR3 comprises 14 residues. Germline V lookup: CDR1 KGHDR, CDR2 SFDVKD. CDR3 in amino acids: CATGGGGSRDTQYF.

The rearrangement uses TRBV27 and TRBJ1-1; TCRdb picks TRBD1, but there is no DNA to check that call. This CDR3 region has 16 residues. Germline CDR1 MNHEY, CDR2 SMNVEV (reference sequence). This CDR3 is CASSLSVAPTNTEAFF.

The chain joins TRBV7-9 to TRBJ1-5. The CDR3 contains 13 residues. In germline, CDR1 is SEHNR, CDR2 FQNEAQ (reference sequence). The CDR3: CASTVNSNQPQHF. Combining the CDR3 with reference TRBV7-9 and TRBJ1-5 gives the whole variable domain DTGVSQNPRHKITKRGQNVTFRCDPISEHNRLYWYRQTLGQGPEFLTYFQNEAQLEKSRLLSDRFSAERPKGSFSTLEIQRTEQGDSAMYLCASTVNSNQPQHFGDGTRLSIL.

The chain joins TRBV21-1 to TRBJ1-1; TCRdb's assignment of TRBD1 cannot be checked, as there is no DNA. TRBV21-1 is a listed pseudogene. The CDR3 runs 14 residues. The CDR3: CASSERQLNTEAFF.